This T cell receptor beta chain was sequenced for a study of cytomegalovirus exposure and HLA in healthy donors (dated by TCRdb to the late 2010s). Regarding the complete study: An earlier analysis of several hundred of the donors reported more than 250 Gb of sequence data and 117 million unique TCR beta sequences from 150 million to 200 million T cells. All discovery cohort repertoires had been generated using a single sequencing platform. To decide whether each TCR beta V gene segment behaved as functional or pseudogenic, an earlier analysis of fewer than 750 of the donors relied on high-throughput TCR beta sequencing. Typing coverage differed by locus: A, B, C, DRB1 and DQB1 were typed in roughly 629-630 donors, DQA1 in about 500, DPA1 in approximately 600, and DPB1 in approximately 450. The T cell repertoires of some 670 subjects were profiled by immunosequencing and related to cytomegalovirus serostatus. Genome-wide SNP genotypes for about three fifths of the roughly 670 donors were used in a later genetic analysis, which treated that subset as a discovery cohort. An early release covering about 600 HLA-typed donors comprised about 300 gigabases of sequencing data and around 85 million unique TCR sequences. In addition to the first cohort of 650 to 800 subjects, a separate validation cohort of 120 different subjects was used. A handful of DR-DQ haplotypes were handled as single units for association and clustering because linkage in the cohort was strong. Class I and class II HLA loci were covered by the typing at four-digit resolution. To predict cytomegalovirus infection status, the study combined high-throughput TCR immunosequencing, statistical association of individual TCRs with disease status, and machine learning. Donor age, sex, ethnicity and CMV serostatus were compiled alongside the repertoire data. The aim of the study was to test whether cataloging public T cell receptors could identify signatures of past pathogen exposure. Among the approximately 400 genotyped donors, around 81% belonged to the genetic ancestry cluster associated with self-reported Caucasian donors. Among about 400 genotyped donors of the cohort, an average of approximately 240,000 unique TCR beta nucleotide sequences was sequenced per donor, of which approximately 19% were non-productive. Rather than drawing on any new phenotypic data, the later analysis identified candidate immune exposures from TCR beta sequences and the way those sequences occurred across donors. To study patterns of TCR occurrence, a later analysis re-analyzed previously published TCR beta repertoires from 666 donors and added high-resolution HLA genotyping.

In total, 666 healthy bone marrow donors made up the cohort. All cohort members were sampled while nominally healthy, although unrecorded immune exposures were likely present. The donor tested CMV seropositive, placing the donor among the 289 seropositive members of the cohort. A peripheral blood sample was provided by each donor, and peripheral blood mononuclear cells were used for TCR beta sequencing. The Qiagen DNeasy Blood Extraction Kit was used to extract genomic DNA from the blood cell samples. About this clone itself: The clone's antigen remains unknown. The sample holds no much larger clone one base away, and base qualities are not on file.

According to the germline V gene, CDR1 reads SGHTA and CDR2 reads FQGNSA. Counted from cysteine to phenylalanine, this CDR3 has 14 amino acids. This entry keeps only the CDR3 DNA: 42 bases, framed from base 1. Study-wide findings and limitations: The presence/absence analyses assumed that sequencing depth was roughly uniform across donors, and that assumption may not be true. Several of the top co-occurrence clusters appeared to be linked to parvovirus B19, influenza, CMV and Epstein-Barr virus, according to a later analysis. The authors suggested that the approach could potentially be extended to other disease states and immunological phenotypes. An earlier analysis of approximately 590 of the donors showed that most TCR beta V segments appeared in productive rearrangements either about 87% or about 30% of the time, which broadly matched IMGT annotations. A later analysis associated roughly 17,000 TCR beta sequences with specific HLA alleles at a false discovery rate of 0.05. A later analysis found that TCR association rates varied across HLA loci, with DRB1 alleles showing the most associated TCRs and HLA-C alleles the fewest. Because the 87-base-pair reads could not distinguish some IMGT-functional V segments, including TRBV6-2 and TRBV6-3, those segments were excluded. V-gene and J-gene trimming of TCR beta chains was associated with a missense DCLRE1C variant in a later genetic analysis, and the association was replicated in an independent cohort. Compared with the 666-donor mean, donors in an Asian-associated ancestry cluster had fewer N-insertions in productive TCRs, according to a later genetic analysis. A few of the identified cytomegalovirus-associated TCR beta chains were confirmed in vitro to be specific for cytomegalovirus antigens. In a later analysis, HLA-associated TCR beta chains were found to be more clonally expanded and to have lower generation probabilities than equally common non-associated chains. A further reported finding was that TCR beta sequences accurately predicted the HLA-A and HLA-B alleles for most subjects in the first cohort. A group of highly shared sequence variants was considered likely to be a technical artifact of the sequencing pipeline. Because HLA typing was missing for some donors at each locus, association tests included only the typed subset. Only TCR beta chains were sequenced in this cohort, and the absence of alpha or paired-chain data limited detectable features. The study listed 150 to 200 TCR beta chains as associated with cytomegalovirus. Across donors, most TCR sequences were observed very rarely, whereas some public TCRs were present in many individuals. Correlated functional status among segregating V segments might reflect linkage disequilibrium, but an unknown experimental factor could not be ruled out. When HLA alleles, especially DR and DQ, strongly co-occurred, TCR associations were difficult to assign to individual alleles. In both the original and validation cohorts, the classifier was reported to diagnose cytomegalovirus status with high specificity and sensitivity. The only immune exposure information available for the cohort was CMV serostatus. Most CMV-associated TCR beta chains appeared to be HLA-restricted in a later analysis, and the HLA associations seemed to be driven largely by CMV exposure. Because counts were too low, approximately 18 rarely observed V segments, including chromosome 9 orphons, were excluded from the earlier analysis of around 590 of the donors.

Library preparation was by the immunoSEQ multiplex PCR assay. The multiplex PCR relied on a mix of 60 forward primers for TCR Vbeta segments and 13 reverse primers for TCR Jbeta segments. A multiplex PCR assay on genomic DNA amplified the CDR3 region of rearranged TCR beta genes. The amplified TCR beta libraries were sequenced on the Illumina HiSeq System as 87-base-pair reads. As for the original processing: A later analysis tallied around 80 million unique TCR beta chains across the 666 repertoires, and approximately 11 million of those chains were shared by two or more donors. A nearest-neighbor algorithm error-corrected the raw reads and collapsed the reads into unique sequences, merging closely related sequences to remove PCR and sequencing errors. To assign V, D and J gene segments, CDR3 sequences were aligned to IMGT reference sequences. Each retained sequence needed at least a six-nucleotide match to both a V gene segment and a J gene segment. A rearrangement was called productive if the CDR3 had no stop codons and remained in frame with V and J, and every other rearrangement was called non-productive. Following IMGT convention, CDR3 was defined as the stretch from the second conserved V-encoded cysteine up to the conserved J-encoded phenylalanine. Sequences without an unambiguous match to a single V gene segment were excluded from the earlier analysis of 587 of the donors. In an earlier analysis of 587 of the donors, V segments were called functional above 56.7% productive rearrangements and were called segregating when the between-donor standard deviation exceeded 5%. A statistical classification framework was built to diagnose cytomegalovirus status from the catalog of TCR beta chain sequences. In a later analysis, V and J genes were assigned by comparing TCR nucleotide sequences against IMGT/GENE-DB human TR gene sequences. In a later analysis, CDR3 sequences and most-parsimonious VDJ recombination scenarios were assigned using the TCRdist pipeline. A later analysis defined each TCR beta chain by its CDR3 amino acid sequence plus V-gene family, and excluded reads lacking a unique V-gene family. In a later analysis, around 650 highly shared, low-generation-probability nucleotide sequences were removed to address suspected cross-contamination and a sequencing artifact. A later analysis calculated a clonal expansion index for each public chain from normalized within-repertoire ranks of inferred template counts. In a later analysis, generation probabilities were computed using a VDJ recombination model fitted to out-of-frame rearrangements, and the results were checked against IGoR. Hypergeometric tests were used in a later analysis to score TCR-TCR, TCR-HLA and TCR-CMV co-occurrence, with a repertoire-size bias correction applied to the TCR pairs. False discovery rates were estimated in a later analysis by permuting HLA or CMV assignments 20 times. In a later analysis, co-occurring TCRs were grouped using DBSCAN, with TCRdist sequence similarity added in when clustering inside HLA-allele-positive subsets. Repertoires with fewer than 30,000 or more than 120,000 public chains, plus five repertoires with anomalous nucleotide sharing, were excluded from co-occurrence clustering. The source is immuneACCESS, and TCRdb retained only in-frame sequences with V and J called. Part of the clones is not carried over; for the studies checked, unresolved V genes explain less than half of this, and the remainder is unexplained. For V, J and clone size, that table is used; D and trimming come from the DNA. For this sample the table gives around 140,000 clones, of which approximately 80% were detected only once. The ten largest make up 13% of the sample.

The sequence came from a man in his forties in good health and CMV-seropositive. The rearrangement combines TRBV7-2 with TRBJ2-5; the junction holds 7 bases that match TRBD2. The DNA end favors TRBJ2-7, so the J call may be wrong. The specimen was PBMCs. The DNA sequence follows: TGTGCCAGCAGCAGGAGGGAGGGCCCCTACGAGCAGTACTTC. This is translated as CASSRREGPYEQYF.